This T cell receptor beta chain is from a study of blood T cells in healthy people across ages. About this clonotype itself: Its antigen is undetermined.

Study conclusions and caveats: Estimates of diversity drawn from one million T cells were considered underestimates.

Donation came from healthy Caucasian individuals in Russia who were aged 6 to 90. CDR3 size: 14 residues. The germline V gene encodes CDR1 DFQATT and CDR2 SNEGSKA (reference sequence). Sample-barcoded 5' priming and a J-beta primer mix drove a second PCR of 7 to 11 cycles. One entry per CDR3 protein, called by TCRdb with MiXCR from the 5' RACE reads. The profile shows about 1.8 million distinct CDR3 sequences, around half of them singletons. The sample consisted of blood. This sequence was found in a woman aged 40 to 50 in good health. The rearrangement links TRBV20-1 to TRBJ2-4; tentative D call: TRBD2 (7 bases). Near its end, the DNA agrees better with TRBJ2-5, so the J call may be wrong. The CDR3 loop reads CSAQLRGAGETQYF. The CDR3 DNA sequence: TGCAGTGCACAGCTCCGGGGGGCAGGGGAGACCCAGTACTTC.